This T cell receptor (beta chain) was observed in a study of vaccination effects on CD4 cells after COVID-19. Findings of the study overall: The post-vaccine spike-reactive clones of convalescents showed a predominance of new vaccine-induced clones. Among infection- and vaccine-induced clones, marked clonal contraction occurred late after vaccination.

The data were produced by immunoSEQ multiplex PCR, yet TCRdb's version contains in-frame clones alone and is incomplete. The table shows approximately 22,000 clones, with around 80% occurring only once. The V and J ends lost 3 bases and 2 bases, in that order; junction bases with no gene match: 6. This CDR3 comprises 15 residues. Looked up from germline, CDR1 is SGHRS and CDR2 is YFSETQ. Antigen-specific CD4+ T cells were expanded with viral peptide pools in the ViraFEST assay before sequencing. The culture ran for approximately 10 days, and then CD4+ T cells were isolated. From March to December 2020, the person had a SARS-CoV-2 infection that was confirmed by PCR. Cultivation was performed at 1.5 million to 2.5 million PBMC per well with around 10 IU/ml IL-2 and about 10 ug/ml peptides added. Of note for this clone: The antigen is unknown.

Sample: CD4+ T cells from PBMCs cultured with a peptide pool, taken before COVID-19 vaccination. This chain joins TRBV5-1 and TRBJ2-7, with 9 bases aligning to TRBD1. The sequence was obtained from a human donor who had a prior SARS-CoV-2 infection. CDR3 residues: CASSSGTGWAYEQYF. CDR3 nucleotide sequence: TGCGCCAGCAGCTCGGGGACAGGGTGGGCCTACGAGCAGTACTTC. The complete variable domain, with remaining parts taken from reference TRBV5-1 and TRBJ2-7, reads KAGVTQTPRYLIKTRGQQVTLSCSPISGHRSVSWYQQTPGQGLQFLFEYFSETQRNKGNFPGRFSGRQFSNSRSEMNVSTLELGDSALYLCASSSGTGWAYEQYFGPGTRLTVT.